This TCR beta chain was retrieved from a study of molecular identifiers for immune sequencing clone quantification (dated by TCRdb to the late 2010s). For the wider study: For a replicate experiment, RNA from roughly 21,000 or 96,000 naive CD8 T cells was divided into five aliquots, of which four were sequenced. The study was a methods study using CD8 T cells to benchmark molecular-identifier clustering-based TCR repertoire sequencing (MIDCIRS) and TCR RNA copy counting.

On the study overall, not on this receptor specifically: Even against a background of about a million naive CD8 T cells, spiked-in Jurkat TCR RNA amounting to a single cell's worth was reported to be detectable. The sizes of highly expanded clones could end up underestimated when identical TCR molecules share a barcode. When barcode sub-clustering was omitted, TCR diversity was inflated by chimeric consensus sequences, with chimeras reaching as high as 47%. Modeling indicated 2.5 to 3 TCR RNA copies recovered per cell, compared with about ten by digital PCR, which implies a capture efficiency of approximately 30%. In CMV-specific effector cells, over 98% of molecules were held by clones above 20 RNA copies, whereas under 1% of molecules were held by such clones in naive cells. The naive libraries included spiked-in Jurkat TCR RNA (approximately ten copies' worth), and this RNA is not part of the donor repertoire.

The method was PCR. Sequencing took place on an Illumina HiSeq 4000. Bulk TCR libraries were prepared as previously described, using TCR primers listed in Table S5. Total RNA was purified with the Qiagen AllPrep DNA/RNA kit. Before any analysis, reads coming from multiple sequencing runs of the same library were combined into one pool. The study's processing was this. Reads were retained only if the reads had an exact TCR constant sequence, and the retained reads were trimmed to 150 nt and grouped according to their 12-nt molecular barcodes. Reads inside each barcode group were sub-clustered using a 15% Levenshtein threshold, and a quality-weighted consensus sequence was constructed for each RNA molecule. Non-functional sequences were excluded, and lower-count sequences lying one edit away from another sequence were also excluded. Based on a fit of two negative binomial distributions, barcode sub-clusters having less than 20% of the maximum read count were discarded. Starting from the raw public reads, TCRdb applied fastp trimming at Q25, assembled clones with MiXCR and retained in-frame beta chains. Rows with a matching CDR3 protein are joined into one entry that keeps the most common DNA and genes. In this record, the V and J calls reflect TCRdb's handling and not the investigators' own analysis. The table for this sample lists about 640,000 distinct CDR3 sequences; approximately 20% of them were counted only once. 0.85% of the sample rests with the top ten.

The CDR3 runs 12 residues from the cysteine to the phenylalanine. Just CDR3 DNA is preserved here, 36 bases in frame from base 1. V gives up 3 bases and J gives up 8 bases, and the segment between their germline ends measures 8 bases. Libraries of naive CD8 T cells were generated from roughly 21,000 to 960,000 sorted cells, with 10%, 30% or 50% of the purified RNA used. Naive CD8 T cells were FACS-sorted as CD8+CD4-CCR7+CD45RA+ on a BD FACSAria II into RLT Plus buffer. To test detection sensitivity, Jurkat RNA equivalent to roughly eleven TCR copies was spiked into samples of about 20,000-1,100,000 naive CD8 T cells. Enrichment of CD8 T cells was done with RosetteSep CD8+ T Cell Enrichment Cocktail plus Ficoll-Paque, and ACK red cell lysis came afterward. With regard to this clonotype: Its antigen is still unknown. No clone much larger than this one lies a single base away; base qualities are absent.

This clonotype was obtained from a human donor in good health. Some libraries in this study had Jurkat cell RNA spiked in. The sample consisted of naive CD8+ T cells from blood, with Jurkat cell RNA spiked in. In light of the paper, this sample's cell subset or site label describes: FACS-sorted CD8+CD4-CCR7+CD45RA+ naive T cells. The V gene is TRBV12-3 or TRBV12-4 and the J gene is TRBJ2-1; no D gene can be assigned with confidence. CDR3 region: CASSFVRHEQFF. The DNA reads as follows: TGTGCCAGCAGTTTCGTGCGGCATGAGCAGTTCTTC.